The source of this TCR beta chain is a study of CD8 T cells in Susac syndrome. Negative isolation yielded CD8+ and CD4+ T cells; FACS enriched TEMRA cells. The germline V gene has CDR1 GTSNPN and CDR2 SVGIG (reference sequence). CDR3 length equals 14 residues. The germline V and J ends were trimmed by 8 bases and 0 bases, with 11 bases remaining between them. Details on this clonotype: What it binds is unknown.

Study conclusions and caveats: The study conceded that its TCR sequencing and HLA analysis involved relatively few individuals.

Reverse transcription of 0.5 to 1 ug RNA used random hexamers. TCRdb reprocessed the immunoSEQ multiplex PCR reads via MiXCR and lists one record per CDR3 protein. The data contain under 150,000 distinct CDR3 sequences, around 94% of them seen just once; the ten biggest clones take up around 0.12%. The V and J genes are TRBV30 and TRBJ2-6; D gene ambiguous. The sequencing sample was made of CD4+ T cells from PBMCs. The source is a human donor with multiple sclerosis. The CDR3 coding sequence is TGTGCCGCCCCCAGCCGCTCTGGGGCCAACGTCCTGACTTTC. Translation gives CAAPSRSGANVLTF.